This paragraph covers one T cell receptor beta chain sequence. It was with 60 Vbeta and 13 Jbeta primers that the PCR ran. Measured with immunoSEQ multiplex PCR; TCRdb has only the in-frame clones, and not every one. Counted here are 150,000 to 200,000 clones, roughly 77% occurring once; the ten biggest clones make up roughly 1.5%. The sample originates from a study of cytomegalovirus exposure and HLA in healthy donors. Trimming cost V 5 bases and J 8 bases, with 10 bases left between them. This CDR3 is 13 amino acids long. CDR1 is MNHEY, CDR2 SVGAGI, per germline. The sequencing input was PBMCs. The receptor was derived from a woman aged 45-59 years in good health and CMV-seronegative. The chain joins TRBV6-5 to TRBJ1-6, with D possibly being TRBD1 (5 bases). The CDR3 sequence is CASSGRQYSPLHF. CDR3 DNA sequence: TGTGCCAGCAGTGGTAGACAGTATTCACCCCTCCACTTT.